The 18 T cell receptor beta chains below come from one sample, sequenced in a study of CD8+ T cells in alopecia areata. Once RNA had been extracted, it was reverse transcribed into cDNA to act as the sequencing template. Repertoires were generated with immunoSEQ multiplex PCR, while TCRdb's copy carries only in-frame clones and drops some. The repertoire holds roughly 150,000 clones, with 40% to 65% as singletons. The sequenced sample was CD8+ T cells sorted from blood, obtained at week 0. These receptors were obtained from a human donor with alopecia areata.

The J gene is TRBJ1-2, the V gene TRBV5-6; maybe TRBD1 (6 bases). Germline loops: CDR1 SGHDT, CDR2 YYEEEE. V lost 4 bases to trimming and J lost 6 bases, with 13 bases between them. The CDR3 covers 13 residues. The CDR3 reads CASSLGGYDGYTF. DNA for the CDR3: TGTGCCAGCAGCCTAGGGGGATATGATGGCTACACCTTC. The full variable domain, rest sourced from reference TRBV5-6 and TRBJ1-2, is DAGVTQSPTHLIKTRGQQVTLRCSPKSGHDTVSWYQQALGQGPQFIFQYYEEEERQRGNFPDRFSGHQFPNYSSELNVNALLLGDSALYLCASSLGGYDGYTFGSGTRLTVV.

V is TRBV6-6 and J is TRBJ1-6, with a possible D match to TRBD1 (6 bases). Trimming removed 6 bases at V and 7 bases at J, with 19 bases between. The germline gives CDR1 MNHNY, CDR2 SVGAGI (reference sequence). This CDR3 comprises 16 residues. CDR3 region: CASSQLTGTTNSPLHF. CDR3 DNA: TGTGCCAGCAGCCAACTAACCGGGACAACAAATTCACCCCTCCACTTT.

This clone was picked up a small number of times. The rearrangement links TRBV30 to TRBJ2-2, with no clear D. This CDR3 region has 15 residues. Trimming removed 3 bases from V and 3 bases from J, with 14 bases in between. From germline, CDR1 is GTSNPN and CDR2 SVGIG (reference sequence). DNA for the CDR3: TGTGCCTGGAGAGACCGTTCGGTGGACACCGGGGAGCTGTTTTTT. It translates to CAWRDRSVDTGELFF.

The chain couples TRBV5-6 to TRBJ1-6; weak D call: TRBD1 (5 bases). Trimming removed 1 base from V and 12 bases from J, with 8 bases in between. CDR1 and CDR2 (germline): SGHDT, YYEEEE. This CDR3 comprises 12 residues. This CDR3 reads CASSLSGGPLHF. Written as DNA, the CDR3 is TGTGCCAGCAGCTTGAGTGGGGGACCCCTCCACTTT.

V and J are TRBV4-3 and TRBJ2-7; 7 bases are a match to TRBD2. The CDR3 is made up of 15 amino acids. With V trimmed by 1 base and J by 5 bases, 8 bases remained unmatched. The germline V gene has CDR1 LGHNA and CDR2 YSLEER. Written as DNA, the CDR3 is TGCGCCAGCAGCCAAGGGGGAGGGGATTACGACGAGCAGTACTTC. It encodes CASSQGGGDYDEQYF.

V is TRBV7-2 and J is TRBJ1-4; perhaps TRBD1 as D (6 bases). The CDR3 is made up of 16 amino acids. V was clipped by 1 base and J by 2 bases, with 11 bases between them. Germline values: CDR1 SGHTA, CDR2 FQGNSA. CDR3 in DNA: TGTGCCAGCAGCTTAGAGGGGGGTGCGACTAATGAAAAACTGTTTTTT. Encoded protein: CASSLEGGATNEKLFF.

This clone has more than one count but fewer than ten. The rearrangement joins TRBV11-2 to TRBJ2-7; no reliable D call. V gave up 6 bases and J gave up 2 bases, with 14 bases separating them. The CDR3 length is 14 residues. Germline values: CDR1 SGHAT, CDR2 FQNNGV. CDR3 sequence: CASSGPGLTYEQYF. The CDR3 coding sequence is TGTGCCAGCAGTGGACCCGGATTAACCTACGAGCAGTACTTC.

In this sample, this clone is medium-sized. The chain links TRBV2 to TRBJ2-5, with 7 bases lining up with TRBD1. Germline CDR1 is SNHLY and CDR2 is FYNNEI. With V trimmed by 6 bases and J by 2 bases, 12 bases remained unmatched. The CDR3 runs 16 residues. CDR3 residues: CASSDPQGTDQETQYF. CDR3 DNA sequence: TGTGCCAGCAGCGACCCTCAAGGGACAGATCAAGAGACCCAGTACTTC.

The V call is TRBV29-1, the J call TRBJ2-1; D is possibly TRBD2 (5 bases). Germline CDR1 and CDR2: SQVTM and ANQGSEA. This CDR3 region has 12 residues. V shed 6 bases and J shed 5 bases, with 11 bases lying between them. The CDR3 bases are TGCAGCGTGCCCCCGGGAAACAATGAGCAGTTCTTC. This sequence encodes CSVPPGNNEQFF.

This clone has just a few counts. The rearrangement links TRBV9 to TRBJ2-1; either TRBD1 or TRBD2 may supply D (6 bases each). The CDR3 is 15 residues long. The germline V gene encodes CDR1 SGDLS and CDR2 YYNGEE. The V gene lost 4 bases and the J gene lost 6 bases, with 17 bases spanning the gap. This chain's CDR3 is CASSPGGGPLNEQFF. The CDR3 region has the DNA TGTGCCAGCAGCCCAGGTGGGGGGCCACTCAATGAGCAGTTCTTC.

This clone has more than one count but fewer than ten. CDR3 sequence: CASSLTAPEYEQYF. The DNA for the CDR3 is TGTGCCAGCAGCCTAACCGCGCCAGAGTACGAGCAGTACTTC. The rearrangement links TRBV11-2 to TRBJ2-7, with D unresolved. The germline gives CDR1 SGHAT, CDR2 FQNNGV. The CDR3 contains 14 residues. Trimming shortened V by 5 bases and J by 4 bases, and 15 bases separated the two germline ends.

The rearrangement links TRBV6-5 to TRBJ1-2, with D uncertain. This CDR3 has 14 residues. Germline-derived CDR1 and CDR2 are MNHEY and SVGAGI. V lost 2 bases, J lost 1 base, and 8 bases lay in between. The CDR3 region has the DNA TGTGCCAGCAGTTACGGTCCGGATAACTATGGCTACACCTTC. Translating gives CASSYGPDNYGYTF.

Only a few counts were recorded for this clone. The chain has TRBV28 and TRBJ2-7; a weak D match, TRBD2 (7 bases). The CDR3 consists of 15 residues. The germline V gene encodes CDR1 MDHEN and CDR2 SYDVKM. V shed 7 bases and J shed 0 bases, with 16 bases lying between them. CDR3 DNA: TGTGCCAGCACCCAAGGGGGAGGGGGCTCCTACGAGCAGTACTTC. This gives the protein CASTQGGGGSYEQYF.

This rearrangement joins TRBV19 to TRBJ1-2, with 7 positions matching TRBD1. V gave up 10 bases and J gave up 3 bases; unmatched junction bases: 8. The CDR3 has 13 residues. The germline V gene has CDR1 LNHDA and CDR2 SQIVND (reference sequence). The DNA for the CDR3 is TGTGCCATATCGACAGGGAAATACTATGGCTACACCTTC. Translated, it gives CAISTGKYYGYTF. The full variable domain, with the rest looked up from reference TRBV19 and TRBJ1-2, is DGGITQSPKYLFRKEGQNVTLSCEQNLNHDAMYWYRQDPGQGLRLIYYSQIVNDFQKGDIAEGYSVSREKKESFPLTVTSAQKNPTAFYLCAISTGKYYGYTFGSGTRLTVV.

This clone was found a few times. The V call is TRBV10-2, the J call TRBJ2-7; TRBD1 might be the D (5 bases). The CDR3 has 11 amino acids. Germline CDR1 and CDR2: WSHSY and SAAADI. V lost 8 bases and J lost 5, with 10 bases in between. The CDR3, as DNA: TGCGCCAGCGGGCAGGGCCACGAGCAGTACTTC. Protein sequence: CASGQGHEQYF.

This chain uses TRBV5-1 with TRBJ2-2; TRBD1 agrees at 7 bases. Germline trimming cut 1 base from V and 2 bases from J; bases unmatched to any gene: 8. Germline loops: CDR1 SGHRS, CDR2 YFSETQ. CDR3 length equals 17 residues. This CDR3 is CASSLTTTGINTGELFF. In DNA, the CDR3 is TGCGCCAGCAGCTTGACTACGACAGGGATTAACACCGGGGAGCTGTTTTTT. Using reference TRBV5-1 and TRBJ2-2 for the parts outside the CDR3, the full variable domain is KAGVTQTPRYLIKTRGQQVTLSCSPISGHRSVSWYQQTPGQGLQFLFEYFSETQRNKGNFPGRFSGRQFSNSRSEMNVSTLELGDSALYLCASSLTTTGINTGELFFGEGSRLTVL.

This clone was seen just once. The chain carries TRBV27 and TRBJ2-5; 13 bases fit TRBD2. The CDR3 spans 18 residues. Germline V gene sequence: CDR1 MNHEY, CDR2 SMNVEV (reference sequence). V trimming: 5 bases; J trimming: 2 bases; junction bases outside the gene matches: 11. The CDR3 DNA follows: TGTGCCAGCAGTCCACCCCCCACGACTAGCGGGGGGCAAGAGACCCAGTACTTC. Translating it yields CASSPPPTTSGGQETQYF.

This sequence joins TRBV11-2 and TRBJ1-1; D is unclear. The CDR3 totals 12 residues. Germline-derived CDR1 and CDR2 are SGHAT and FQNNGV. Trimming removed 3 bases at V and 6 bases at J, with 8 bases between. The CDR3, as DNA: TGTGCCAGCAGCTTCGGAGGTGCTGAAGCTTTCTTT. Its protein is CASSFGGAEAFF. The full variable domain, rest sourced from reference TRBV11-2 and TRBJ1-1, is EAGVAQSPRYKIIEKRQSVAFWCNPISGHATLYWYQQILGQGPKLLIQFQNNGVVDDSQLPKDRFSAERLKGVDSTLKIQPAKLEDSAVYLCASSFGGAEAFFGQGTRLTVV.